Sequencing of this TCR beta chain was carried out in a study of CD8+CD57+ T cells in acquired aplastic anemia (dated by TCRdb to 2016 to 2019). Describing the broader study: On average, sorted CD4+ and CD8+ cells yielded 3.2 ug of extracted DNA, with a range of about 0.18 to 27.4 ug. For healthy donor samples, the average read count was around 10 million for CD4+ cells and fewer than 14 million for CD8+ cells.

In the study, sorted CD4+ and CD8+ blood T cells from patients with severe aplastic anemia and from healthy subjects underwent deep sequencing of TCR repertoires. Ficoll-Paque density gradient centrifugation was used to isolate peripheral blood mononuclear cells. CD4+ and CD8+ T cells were sorted by FACS or magnetic beads before DNA extraction. This clonotype showed up many times. The clone's antigen remains unknown. The input lacks base qualities; no much larger clone sits a single base away. The study at large found these results: CD8+ Simpson's diversity did not differ significantly between patients and healthy controls (P=0.060). Twenty-nine CD8+ CDR3 sequences were found to be shared between patients and controls, but these sequences appeared to be highly expressed in patients and within the immunodominant clones of the patients.

Per the germline V gene (reference sequence), DFQATT is the CDR1 and SNEGSKA is the CDR2. There are 21 amino acids in the CDR3, from cysteine to phenylalanine inclusive. Kept here is only the CDR3 DNA, which spans 63 bases and is read in frame from base 1. Trimming accounts for 0 bases at V and 2 bases at J, while the number of junction bases matched to no gene is 21. Genomic DNA was used as template for profiling of TCR beta VDJ combinations and CDR3 sequences. An Illumina HiSeq 2000 was used for TCR repertoire sequencing. As for how the authors treated the data: Repertoire assessment relied on Simpson's diversity index, CDR3 size and DJ length profiles, and TRBV/TRBJ rearrangement plots. The most abundant DNA sequence in the deep sequencing data was defined as the immunodominant clone. CDR3 amino acid sequences were screened for sharing across subjects and compared with published repertoires and the VDJdb database. TCRdb handled the public reads itself, with Q25 trimming in fastp and clone calling in MiXCR, and kept productive beta chains. Every entry covers one CDR3 protein and lists the most common genes and DNA from its rows. The authors' filters were not applied to this entry. The sample table lists 180,000 or so distinct CDR3 sequences, around 45% of them with a count of one. The top ten constitute approximately 3% of the sample.

This TCR derives from a human donor in good health. The sequencing sample was made of sorted CD4+, CD8+, or CD8+CD57+ T cells (not recorded which) from PBMCs. The V and J genes are TRBV20-1 and TRBJ2-1, with 8 junctional bases fitting TRBD2. The CDR3 has the sequence CSARDRARGGRASGTYNEQFF. The nucleotide sequence reads TGCAGTGCTAGAGATCGCGCTCGCGGGGGGAGGGCGTCGGGCACCTACAATGAGCAGTTCTTC.